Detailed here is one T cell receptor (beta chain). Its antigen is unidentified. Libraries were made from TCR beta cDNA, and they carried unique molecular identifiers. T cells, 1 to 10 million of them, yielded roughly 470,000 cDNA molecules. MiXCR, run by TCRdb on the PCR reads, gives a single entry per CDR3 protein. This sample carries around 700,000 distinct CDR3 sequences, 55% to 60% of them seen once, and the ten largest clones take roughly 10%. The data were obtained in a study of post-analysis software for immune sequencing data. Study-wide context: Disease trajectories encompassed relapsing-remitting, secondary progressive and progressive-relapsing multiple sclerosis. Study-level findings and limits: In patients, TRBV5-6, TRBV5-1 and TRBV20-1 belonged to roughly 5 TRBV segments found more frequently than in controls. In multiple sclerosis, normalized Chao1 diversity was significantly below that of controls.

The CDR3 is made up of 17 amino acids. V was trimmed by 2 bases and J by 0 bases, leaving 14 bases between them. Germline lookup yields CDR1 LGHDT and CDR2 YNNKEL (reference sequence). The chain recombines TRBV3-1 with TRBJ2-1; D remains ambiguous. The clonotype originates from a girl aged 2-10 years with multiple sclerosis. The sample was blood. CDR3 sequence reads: CASSQRIQSFSYNEQFF. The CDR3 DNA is TGTGCCAGCAGCCAACGGATCCAGAGCTTCTCCTACAATGAGCAGTTCTTC.